This T cell receptor beta chain originates from a study of blood T cell repertoires in COVID-19. The CDR3 is 12 amino acids. Germline lookup yields CDR1 MNHNS and CDR2 SASEGT. Deletions cut 2 bases from V and 5 bases from J, with 4 bases between. The authors' processing: It was from reference gene primer amplification that nucleated cell counts were estimated. Method: immunoSEQ multiplex PCR; TCRdb's copy keeps in-frame clones and lacks some. From that table come the V and J calls and clone size; the DNA was used to work out D and trimming. The sample shows 220,000 or so clones, 80% to 90% of them seen only once. This clone was recorded a few times. Other DNA sequences in this sample translate to the same CDR3.

The sequence derives from a woman between 18 and 30 years old in a cohort exposed to, infected with or recovered from COVID-19 (not recorded which). The sequenced sample was PBMCs or T cells enriched from blood (not recorded which). This sequence joins TRBV6-1 and TRBJ1-5; D remains unclear. The DNA of the CDR3 is TGTGCCAGCAGTGAACCAGATCAGCCCCAGCATTTT. Its protein product is CASSEPDQPQHF.